Below, one T cell receptor (beta chain) is given with its context. The data are from a study of blood T cell repertoires in COVID-19. The wider study: Researchers got acute and convalescent COVID-19 samples from the United States, Italy and Spain.

Germline CDR1 and CDR2: ENHRY and SYGVKD. CDR3 length: 16 residues. J was trimmed by 0 bases and V by 2 bases; bases with no gene match: 1. Seattle cases were enrolled at active infection and followed longitudinally. Assay: immunoSEQ multiplex PCR; the TCRdb copy retains only in-frame clones and omits some. The sample records some 200,000 clones, around 94% being singletons. The V gene is TRBV10-3, the J gene TRBJ1-6; 7 positions match TRBD1. Sequencing was performed on peripheral blood. The sequence derives from a man aged 30-40 years with COVID-19, enrolled during active disease. CDR3 protein: CAISEGDSSYNSPLHF. CDR3 coding DNA: TGTGCCATCAGTGAGGGGGACAGCTCCTATAATTCACCCCTCCACTTT.